These 12 T cell receptor beta chains came from one sample sequenced in a study of a mutant IDH1 vaccine in newly diagnosed glioma. Data came from immunoSEQ multiplex PCR; TCRdb stores just in-frame clones and leaves some out. The sample contains about 48,000 clones, 70% to 85% of which appear only once. No cognate antigen is known for these TCRs. Described time point: week 35, safety follow-up. With topical imiquimod, each dose of the vaccine consisted of 300 ug of mutant IDH1 20-mer peptide. Sequencing was performed on PBMCs, taken from a glioma patient whose treatment included an IDH1 peptide vaccine. All receptors come from a man between 40 and 49 years old with glioma.

The chain employs TRBV5-8 and TRBJ1-1; 11 nucleotides align to TRBD1. The V gene's germline CDR1 is SGHTS and CDR2 YDEGEE. The CDR3 runs to 14 residues. The trim removed 4 bases at V and 4 bases at J, leaving 3 bases unmatched. CDR3 protein: CASSTGQGVTEAFF. CDR3 nucleotides: TGTGCCAGCAGCACGGGACAGGGGGTCACTGAAGCTTTCTTT.

V and J are TRBV19 and TRBJ1-5; 11 nucleotides line up with TRBD1. CDR1 is LNHDA and CDR2 is SQIVND in the germline V gene (reference sequence). This CDR3 is 16 amino acids long. V was clipped by 9 bases and J by 3 bases; unmatched bases: 10. CDR3 region: CASKGWDRGNNQPQHF. In nucleotides, the CDR3 is TGTGCCAGCAAAGGTTGGGACAGGGGGAACAATCAGCCCCAGCATTTT.

The CDR3 region has the DNA TGTGCCAGCAGCCGGACAGGGGATGCGCTCTCTGGGGCCAACGTCCTGACTTTC. Protein product: CASSRTGDALSGANVLTF. This chain uses TRBV7-9 with TRBJ2-6; TRBD1 aligns across 9 bases. Germline-derived CDR1 and CDR2 are SEHNR and FQNEAQ (reference sequence). V was clipped by 5 bases and J by 0 bases; unmatched bases: 8. The CDR3 has 18 residues.

J is TRBJ2-1 and V is TRBV6-5; tentative D call: TRBD2 (7 bases). CDR1 is MNHEY, CDR2 SVGAGI, per germline. The V end lost 3 bases, the J end lost 10 bases, and 19 bases lay between the germline ends. The CDR3 sequence is 15 residues long. The CDR3 nucleotides are TGTGCCAGCAGTTATTCGGGGGGCCTGGCCGTCGAGCAGTTCTTC. It encodes CASSYSGGLAVEQFF.

This rearrangement joins TRBV7-7 to TRBJ2-5; 7 nucleotides line up with TRBD1. Per the germline V gene, CDR1 is SSHAT and CDR2 is FNYEAQ (reference sequence). The junction had 3 bases not matched to a gene; V was cut back by 4 bases and J by 1 base. This CDR3 is 14 amino acids long. The CDR3 sequence: CASSSDRIQETQYF. In nucleotides, the CDR3 is TGTGCCAGCAGCTCGGACAGGATCCAAGAGACCCAGTACTTC. Combining the CDR3 with reference TRBV7-7 and TRBJ2-5 gives the whole variable domain GAGVSQSPRYKVTKRGQDVTLRCDPISSHATLYWYQQALGQGPEFLTYFNYEAQPDKSGLPSDRFSAERPEGSISTLTIQRTEQRDSAMYRCASSSDRIQETQYFGPGTRLLVL.

The V gene is TRBV7-2, the J gene TRBJ2-2; D is unclear. Deletions cut 2 bases from V and 3 bases from J, with 1 base between. The CDR3 is 12 residues long. Germline assignment: CDR1 SGHTA and CDR2 FQGNSA. The CDR3 loop is CASSLYTGELFF. The CDR3 DNA reads TGTGCCAGCAGCTTATACACCGGGGAGCTGTTTTTT.

The gene calls are TRBV5-6 and TRBJ1-3; the D gene is possibly TRBD1 (6 bases). Germline CDR1 and CDR2: SGHDT and YYEEEE. The ends were cut back, 1 base at V and 0 bases at J, with 14 bases in the middle. The CDR3 loop spans 17 amino acids. This CDR3 reads CASSLLPGGPSGNTIYF. For the CDR3, the DNA is TGTGCCAGCAGCTTGCTCCCTGGGGGCCCCTCTGGAAACACCATATATTTT.

The chain recombines TRBV6-5 with TRBJ2-7; D could derive from TRBD1 or TRBD2 (5 bases each). This CDR3 comprises 14 residues. V lost 6 bases and J 4 bases, leaving 16 bases between the germline ends. CDR1 is MNHEY and CDR2 is SVGAGI in the germline V gene. Written as DNA, the CDR3 is TGTGCCAGCAGCGAGGGGCCAACCCGATACGAGCAGTACTTC. Amino acid sequence: CASSEGPTRYEQYF.

V usage is TRBV12-5 and J usage is TRBJ2-7; possible D gene TRBD1, 6 bases. V was shortened by 3 bases and J by 2 bases, with 17 bases between the two germline ends. CDR3 length: 16 residues. Germline V gives CDR1 LGHNT, CDR2 FRNRAP. The CDR3 reads CASGFLIQGSAYEQYF. CDR3 coding DNA: TGTGCTAGTGGTTTCTTGATTCAGGGGTCTGCCTACGAGCAGTACTTC.

The chain is built from TRBV4-1 and TRBJ2-1; 13 positions agree with TRBD2. The trim removed 3 bases at V and 4 bases at J, leaving 0 bases unmatched. This CDR3 is built from 15 residues. The germline gives CDR1 MGHRA, CDR2 YSYEKL. The CDR3: CASSQGLAGYNEQFF. The CDR3 DNA is TGCGCCAGCAGCCAGGGACTAGCGGGGTACAATGAGCAGTTCTTC.

Notes on this clone: A clone one base away is much larger, so this may be a read error. At the DNA level, this CDR3 is encoded by other sequences in the same sample as well. The chain links TRBV5-6 to TRBJ1-6; the match to TRBD1 covers 7 bases. The CDR3 extends over 14 amino acids. CDR1 and CDR2 (germline): SGHDT, YYEEEE. CDR3 protein: CASSDREENSPLHF. As DNA, the CDR3 is TGTGCCAGCAGCGACAGGGAAGAGAATTCACCCCTTCACTTT. Drawing the rest from reference TRBV5-6 and TRBJ1-6, the complete variable domain is DAGVTQSPTHLIKTRGQQVTLRCSPKSGHDTVSWYQQALGQGPQFIFQYYEEEERQRGNFPDRFSGHQFPNYSSELNVNALLLGDSALYLCASSDREENSPLHFGNGTRLTVT.

The gene calls are TRBV2 and TRBJ2-3, with 10 bases that match TRBD2. V trimming: 8 bases; J trimming: 5 bases; junction bases outside the gene matches: 13. The CDR3 loop spans 16 amino acids. Germline CDR1 and CDR2: SNHLY and FYNNEI. CDR3: CASGFGSSGGQDTQYF. CDR3 bases: TGTGCCAGCGGCTTTGGGTCTAGCGGGGGCCAAGATACGCAGTATTTT. Using reference TRBV2 and TRBJ2-3 for the parts outside the CDR3, the full variable domain is EPEVTQTPSHQVTQMGQEVILRCVPISNHLYFYWYRQILGQKVEFLVSFYNNEISEKSEIFDDQFSVERPDGSNFTLKIRSTKLEDSAMYFCASGFGSSGGQDTQYFGPGTRLTVL.